The rows below give T cell receptor beta chains drawn from one sample of a study of tumour-infiltrating T cells in Burkitt lymphoma. TCRdb's table, derived via immunoSEQ multiplex PCR, lists solely in-frame clones and lacks some. This sample yields over a thousand clones, of which around 83% are seen a single time; approximately 4.2% belongs to the top ten. Sequencing input: tumor tissue. These receptors originate from a human donor with Burkitt lymphoma. CDR3s include the opening cysteine and the closing phenylalanine or tryptophan. The D gene is left open where the match is weak. Only some rows state a clone size, as once, few, many or a class for expanded clones.

j_gene,v_gene,abundance,d_gene,CDR3nt,CDR3aa
TRBJ2-3,TRBV15,-,-,TGTGCCACCGCCGTGGCCCGGGGAGATACGCAGTATTTT,CATAVARGDTQYF
TRBJ2-1,TRBV6-5,-,-,TGTGCCAGCAGTTACACGAACAGGGAATATGAGCAGTTCTTC,CASSYTNREYEQFF
TRBJ1-1,TRBV14,-,-,TGTGCCAGCAGCCAAGACTACGACAGGAAAGCTTTCTTT,CASSQDYDRKAFF
TRBJ2-7,TRBV5-1,-,TRBD2,TGCGCCAGCAGCTTGGAGGCTAGCGGCTACGAGCAGTACTTC,CASSLEASGYEQYF
TRBJ1-2,TRBV5-4,-,-,TGTGCCAGCAGCCCCCGCGGGGGGCTCGATGGCTACACCTTC,CASSPRGGLDGYTF
TRBJ1-2,TRBV27,-,-,TGTGCCAGCAGTCACGGGGGAGTCGATGGCTACACCTTC,CASSHGGVDGYTF
TRBJ2-3,TRBV29-1,-,TRBD1,TGCAGCGTTGTCGTTCCGCAGGGGGCGGGAGATACGCAGTATTTT,CSVVVPQGAGDTQYF
TRBJ1-1,TRBV10-2,-,-,TGCGCCAGCAGTGTAGTGGAGAGGGAAACTGAAGCTTTCTTT,CASSVVERETEAFF
TRBJ1-6,TRBV4-2,-,TRBD1,TGTGCCAGCAGCCAAGGACAGGGAATAGTAAAGAATTCACCCCTCCACTTT,CASSQGQGIVKNSPLHF
TRBJ2-6,TRBV7-8,-,-,TGTGCCAGCAGCTTAGGACCCGACTCTGGGGCCAACGTCCTGACTTTC,CASSLGPDSGANVLTF
TRBJ2-3,TRBV29-1,once,-,TGCAGCGTGCTGGGGCCAGGGCCCACAGATACGCAGTATTTT,CSVLGPGPTDTQYF
TRBJ2-1,TRBV29-1,-,TRBD2,TGCAGCGTTGGACTAGCGGGAGGGGACCCCTACAATGAGCAGTTCTTC,CSVGLAGGDPYNEQFF
TRBJ1-1,TRBV19,-,-,TGTGCCAGTAGGACAAACACTGAAGCTTTCTTT,CASRTNTEAFF
TRBJ1-3,TRBV29-1,-,-,TGCAGCGTAGATGACAGGCGTAGCTCTGGAAACACCATATATTTT,CSVDDRRSSGNTIYF
TRBJ1-3,TRBV9,-,-,TGTGCCAGCAGCGACCTCTCTGGAAACACCATATATTTT,CASSDLSGNTIYF
TRBJ2-1,TRBV5-1,once,-,TGCGCCAGCAGCCAAAGGTCCTACAATGAGCAGTTCTTC,CASSQRSYNEQFF
TRBJ2-3,TRBV4-1,-,-,TGCGCCAGCAGCCAAGGGCTAGCCACAGATACGCAGTATTTT,CASSQGLATDTQYF
TRBJ1-2,TRBV6-7,-,-,TGTGCCCTTCCAGGGGATGGCTACACCTTC,CALPGDGYTF
TRBJ1-2,TRBV30,-,-,TGTGCCTGGAACTACCAGACAGGCTACTATGGCTACACCTTC,CAWNYQTGYYGYTF
TRBJ2-3,TRBV6-6,-,-,TGTGCCAGCAGTTACGGAAATACGCAGTATTTT,CASSYGNTQYF
TRBJ2-5,TRBV9,-,-,TGTGCCAGCAGCGTAGGGGGTGGCGCGGGGGAGACCCAGTACTTC,CASSVGGGAGETQYF
TRBJ2-2,TRBV15,-,TRBD1,TGTGCCACCAGCAGAGCCCTAGGACAGGGGTCCGGGGAGCTGTTTTTT,CATSRALGQGSGELFF
TRBJ1-2,TRBV29-1,-,-,TGCAGCGTCACGACCCCTGGGGCCCCTGGCTACACCTTC,CSVTTPGAPGYTF
TRBJ1-1,TRBV4-1,-,-,TGCGCCAGCAGCCAAGCTCCGAGGAACACTGAAGCTTTCTTT,CASSQAPRNTEAFF
TRBJ1-5,TRBV7-8,-,-,TGTGCCAGCAGCTCCCGACAGCCCCAGCATTTT,CASSSRQPQHF
TRBJ2-5,TRBV16,-,TRBD2,TGTGCCAGCAGCCTTGGCCGGCTAGCGGTACAAGAGACCCAGTACTTC,CASSLGRLAVQETQYF
TRBJ2-3,TRBV4-1,few,TRBD2,TGCGCCAGCAGCCAGATCCTTTTAGCGGGGGGGGGCCAGGTCACAGATACGCAGTATTTT,CASSQILLAGGGQVTDTQYF
TRBJ2-3,TRBV29-1,few,-,TGCAGCGTTGACAACTTTCGTGGCACAGATACGCAGTATTTT,CSVDNFRGTDTQYF
TRBJ1-1,TRBV27,-,TRBD1,TGTGCCAGCAGTCTCGGACAGGGTATTAGGACTGAAGCTTTCTTT,CASSLGQGIRTEAFF
TRBJ2-2,TRBV5-5,-,-,TGTGCCAGCAGCTTCTCAGACACCGGGGAGCTGTTTTTT,CASSFSDTGELFF